This entry lists 5 T cell receptor beta chains sequenced from one sample in a study of control samples from healthy donors and cancer patients. The repertoire was sequenced with immunoSEQ multiplex PCR; TCRdb's copy has only in-frame clones and lacks some. There are around 68,000 clones in the sample; under 85% occur only once, and around 14% lies in the top ten. Sequenced material: blood. The receptor source for this set is a man in his 60s in good health.

V and J are TRBV4-3 and TRBJ2-1; the match to TRBD1 covers 11 bases. J lost 9 bases, V lost 5 bases, and 9 bases had no gene match. CDR3 length: 15 residues. Looked up from germline, CDR1 is LGHNA and CDR2 is YSLEER. DNA of the CDR3: TGCGCCAGCAGCTCACTATGGACAGGGGGCGGTGAGCAGTTCTTC. Translating it yields CASSSLWTGGGEQFF.

The V call is TRBV19, the J call TRBJ2-2; 9 bases match TRBD2. The CDR3 loop spans 14 amino acids. V was clipped by 7 bases and J by 7 bases; unmatched bases: 7. From germline, CDR1 is LNHDA and CDR2 SQIVND (reference sequence). CDR3 sequence reads: CASIRTSVGGELFF. The CDR3 DNA reads as TGTGCCAGTATAAGGACTAGCGTCGGCGGGGAGCTGTTTTTT.

V usage is TRBV4-3 and J usage is TRBJ1-5, with D maybe TRBD1 (5 bases). Germline values: CDR1 LGHNA, CDR2 YSLEER. The germline V and J ends were trimmed by 0 bases and 7 bases, with 7 bases remaining between them. The CDR3 sequence is 13 residues long. This chain's CDR3 is CASSQDGGQPQHF. DNA for the CDR3: TGCGCCAGCAGCCAAGATGGGGGGCAGCCCCAGCATTTT.

The chain recombines TRBV6-5 with TRBJ1-3; D remains unclear. The CDR3 has 14 residues. Germline CDR1 and CDR2: MNHEY and SVGAGI. The V end was cut by 5 bases, the J end by 1 base, with 9 bases between. CDR3 loop: CASSTPGSGNTIYF. The CDR3 region has the DNA TGTGCCAGCAGTACCCCGGGGTCTGGAAACACCATATATTTT.

The chain employs TRBV9 and TRBJ2-2; no reliable D call. This CDR3 is 16 amino acids long. Germline CDR1 is SGDLS and CDR2 is YYNGEE. Trimming cost V 0 bases and J 2 bases, with 11 bases left between them. The chain's CDR3 is CASSVEVGPNTGELFF. DNA of the CDR3: TGTGCCAGCAGCGTAGAGGTCGGACCAAACACCGGGGAGCTGTTTTTT.